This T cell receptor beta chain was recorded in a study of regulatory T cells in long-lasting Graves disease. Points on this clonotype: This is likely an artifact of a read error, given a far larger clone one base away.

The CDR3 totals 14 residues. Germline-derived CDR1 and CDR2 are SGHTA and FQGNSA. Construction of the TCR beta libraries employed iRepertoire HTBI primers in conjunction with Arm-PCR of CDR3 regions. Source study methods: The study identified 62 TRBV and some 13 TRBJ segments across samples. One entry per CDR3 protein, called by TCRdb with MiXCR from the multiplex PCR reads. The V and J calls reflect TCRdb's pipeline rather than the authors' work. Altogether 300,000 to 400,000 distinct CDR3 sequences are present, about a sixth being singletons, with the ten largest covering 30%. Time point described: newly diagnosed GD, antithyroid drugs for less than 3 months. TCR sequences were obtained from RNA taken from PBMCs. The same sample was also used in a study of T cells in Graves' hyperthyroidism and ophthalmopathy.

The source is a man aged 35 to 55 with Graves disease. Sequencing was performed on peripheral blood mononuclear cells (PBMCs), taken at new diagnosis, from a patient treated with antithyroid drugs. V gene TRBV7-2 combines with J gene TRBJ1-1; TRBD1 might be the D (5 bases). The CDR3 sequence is CASSPLPGTPAPHF. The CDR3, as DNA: TGTGCCAGCAGCCCCCTCCCCGGGACGCCCGCCCCACACTTT.